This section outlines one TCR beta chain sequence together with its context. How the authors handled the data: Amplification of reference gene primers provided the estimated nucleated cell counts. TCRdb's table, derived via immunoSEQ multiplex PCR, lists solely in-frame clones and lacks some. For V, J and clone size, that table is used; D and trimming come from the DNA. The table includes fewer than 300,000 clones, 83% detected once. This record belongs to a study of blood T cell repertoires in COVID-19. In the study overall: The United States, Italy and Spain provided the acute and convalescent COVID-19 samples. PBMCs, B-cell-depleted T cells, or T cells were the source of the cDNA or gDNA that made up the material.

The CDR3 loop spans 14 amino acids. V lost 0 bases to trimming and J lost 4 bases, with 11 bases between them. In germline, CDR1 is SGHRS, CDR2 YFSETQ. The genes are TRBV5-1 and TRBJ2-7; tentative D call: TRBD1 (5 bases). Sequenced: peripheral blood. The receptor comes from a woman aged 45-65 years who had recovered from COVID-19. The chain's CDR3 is CASSLGAGYYEQYF. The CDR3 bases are TGCGCCAGCAGCTTGGGGGCAGGGTATTACGAGCAGTACTTC.